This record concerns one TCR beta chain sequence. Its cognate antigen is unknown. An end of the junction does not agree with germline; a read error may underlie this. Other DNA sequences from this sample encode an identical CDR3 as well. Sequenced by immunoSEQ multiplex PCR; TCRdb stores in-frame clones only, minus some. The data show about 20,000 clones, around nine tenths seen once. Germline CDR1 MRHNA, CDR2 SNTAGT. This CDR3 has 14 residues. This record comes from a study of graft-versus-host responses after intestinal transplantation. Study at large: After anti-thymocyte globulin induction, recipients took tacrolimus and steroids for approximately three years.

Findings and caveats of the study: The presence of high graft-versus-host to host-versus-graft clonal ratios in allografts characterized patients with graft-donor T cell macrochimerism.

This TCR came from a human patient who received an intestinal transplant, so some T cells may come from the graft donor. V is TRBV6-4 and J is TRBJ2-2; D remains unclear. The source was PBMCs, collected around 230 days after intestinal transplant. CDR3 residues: CASSDSATTGELFF. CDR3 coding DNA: TGCGCCAGCAGTGACTCTGCGACTACCGGGGAGCTGTTTTTT.